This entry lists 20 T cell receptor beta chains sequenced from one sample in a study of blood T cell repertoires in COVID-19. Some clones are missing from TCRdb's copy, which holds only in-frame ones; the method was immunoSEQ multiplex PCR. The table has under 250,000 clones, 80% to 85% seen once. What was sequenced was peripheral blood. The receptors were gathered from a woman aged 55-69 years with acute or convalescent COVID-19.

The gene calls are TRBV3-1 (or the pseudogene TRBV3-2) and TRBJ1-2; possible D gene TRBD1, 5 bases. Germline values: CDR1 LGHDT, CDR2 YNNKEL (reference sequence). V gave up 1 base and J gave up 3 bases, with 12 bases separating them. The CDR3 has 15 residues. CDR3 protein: CASSQVGGADYGYTF. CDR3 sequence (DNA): TGTGCCAGCAGCCAAGTCGGGGGAGCTGACTATGGCTACACCTTC.

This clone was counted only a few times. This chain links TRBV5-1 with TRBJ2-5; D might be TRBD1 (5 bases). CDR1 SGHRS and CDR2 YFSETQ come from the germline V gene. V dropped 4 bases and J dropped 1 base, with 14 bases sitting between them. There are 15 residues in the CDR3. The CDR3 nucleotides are TGCGCCAGCAGCCTATCCCTGACAGTCCAAGAGACCCAGTACTTC. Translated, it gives CASSLSLTVQETQYF.

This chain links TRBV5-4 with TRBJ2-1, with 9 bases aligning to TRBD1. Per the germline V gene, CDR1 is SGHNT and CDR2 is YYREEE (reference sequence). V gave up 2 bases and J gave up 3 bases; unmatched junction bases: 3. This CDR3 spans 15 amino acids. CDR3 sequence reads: CASSFTGGGYNEQFF. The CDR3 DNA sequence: TGTGCCAGCAGCTTCACAGGGGGCGGCTACAATGAGCAGTTCTTC.

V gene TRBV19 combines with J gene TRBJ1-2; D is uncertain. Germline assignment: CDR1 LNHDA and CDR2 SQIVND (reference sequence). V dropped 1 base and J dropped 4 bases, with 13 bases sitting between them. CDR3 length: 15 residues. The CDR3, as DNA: TGTGCCAGTAGTATAGTCAAAGGGAGAATCTATGGCTACACCTTC. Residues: CASSIVKGRIYGYTF.

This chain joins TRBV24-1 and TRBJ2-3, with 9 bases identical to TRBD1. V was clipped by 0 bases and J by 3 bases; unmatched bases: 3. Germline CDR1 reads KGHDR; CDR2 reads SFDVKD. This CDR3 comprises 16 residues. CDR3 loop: CATSDLGDRVTDTQYF. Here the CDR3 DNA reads TGTGCCACCAGTGATTTGGGGGACAGGGTAACAGATACGCAGTATTTT.

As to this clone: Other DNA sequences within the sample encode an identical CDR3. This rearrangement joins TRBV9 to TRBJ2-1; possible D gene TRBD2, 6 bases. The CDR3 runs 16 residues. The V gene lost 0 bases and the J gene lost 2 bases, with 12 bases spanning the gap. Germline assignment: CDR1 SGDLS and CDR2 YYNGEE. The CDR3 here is CASSVGGGGPYNEQFF. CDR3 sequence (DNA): TGTGCCAGCAGCGTAGGAGGAGGAGGGCCCTACAATGAGCAGTTCTTC. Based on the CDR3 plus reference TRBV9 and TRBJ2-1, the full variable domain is DSGVTQTPKHLITATGQRVTLRCSPRSGDLSVYWYQQSLDQGLQFLIQYYNGEERAKGNILERFSAQQFPDLHSELNLSSLELGDSALYFCASSVGGGGPYNEQFFGPGTRLTVL.

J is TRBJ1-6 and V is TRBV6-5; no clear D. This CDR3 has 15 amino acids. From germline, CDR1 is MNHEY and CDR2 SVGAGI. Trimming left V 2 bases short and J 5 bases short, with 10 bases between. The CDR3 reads CASSYGAGNNSPLHF. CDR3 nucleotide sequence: TGTGCCAGCAGTTACGGCGCGGGGAATAATTCACCCCTCCACTTT.

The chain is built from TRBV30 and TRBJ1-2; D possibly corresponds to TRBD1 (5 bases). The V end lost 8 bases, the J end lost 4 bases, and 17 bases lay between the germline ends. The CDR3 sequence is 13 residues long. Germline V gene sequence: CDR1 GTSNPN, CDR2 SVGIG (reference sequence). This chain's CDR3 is CAGAGTFLYGYTF. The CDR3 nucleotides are TGTGCCGGGGCGGGAACCTTTCTCTATGGCTACACCTTC. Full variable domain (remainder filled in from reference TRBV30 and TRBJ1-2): SQTIHQWPATLVQPVGSPLSLECTVEGTSNPNLYWYRQAAGRGLQLLFYSVGIGQISSEVPQNLSASRPQDRQFILSSKKLLLSDSGFYLCAGAGTFLYGYTFGSGTRLTVV.

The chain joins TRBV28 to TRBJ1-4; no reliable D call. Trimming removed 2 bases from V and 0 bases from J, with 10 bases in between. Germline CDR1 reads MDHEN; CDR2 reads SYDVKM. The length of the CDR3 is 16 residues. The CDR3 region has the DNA TGTGCCAGCAGTTTAAGTTCCGCGGCAACTAATGAAAAACTGTTTTTT. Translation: CASSLSSAATNEKLFF.

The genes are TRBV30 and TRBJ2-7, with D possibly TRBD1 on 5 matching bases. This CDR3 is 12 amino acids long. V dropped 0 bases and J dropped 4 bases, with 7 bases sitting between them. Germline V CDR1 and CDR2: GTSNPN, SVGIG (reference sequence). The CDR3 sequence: CAWSVQVYEQYF. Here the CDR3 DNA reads TGTGCCTGGAGTGTACAGGTTTACGAGCAGTACTTC.

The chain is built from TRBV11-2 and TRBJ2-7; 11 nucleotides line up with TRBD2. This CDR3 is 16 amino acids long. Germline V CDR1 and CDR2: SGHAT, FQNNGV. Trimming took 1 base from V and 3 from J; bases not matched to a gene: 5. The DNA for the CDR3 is TGTGCCAGCAGCTTAGGCCTAGCGGGGGGTCTCTACGAGCAGTACTTC. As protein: CASSLGLAGGLYEQYF. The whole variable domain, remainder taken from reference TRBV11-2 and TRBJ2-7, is EAGVAQSPRYKIIEKRQSVAFWCNPISGHATLYWYQQILGQGPKLLIQFQNNGVVDDSQLPKDRFSAERLKGVDSTLKIQPAKLEDSAVYLCASSLGLAGGLYEQYFGPGTRLTVT.

CDR3 in amino acids: CAISERLAGAANEQFF. The CDR3 DNA is TGTGCCATCAGTGAGAGGCTAGCGGGGGCAGCGAATGAGCAGTTCTTC. The J gene is TRBJ2-1, the V gene TRBV10-3; 10 bases match TRBD2. V lost 2 bases and J lost 7; bases outside the gene matches: 8. The CDR3 runs to 16 residues. The V gene's germline CDR1 is ENHRY and CDR2 SYGVKD.

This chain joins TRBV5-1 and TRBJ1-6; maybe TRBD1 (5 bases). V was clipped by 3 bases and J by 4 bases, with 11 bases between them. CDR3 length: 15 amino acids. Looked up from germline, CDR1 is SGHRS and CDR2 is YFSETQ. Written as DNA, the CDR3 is TGCGCCAGCAGCTCGCGACAGCTTTATAATTCACCCCTCCACTTT. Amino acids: CASSSRQLYNSPLHF.

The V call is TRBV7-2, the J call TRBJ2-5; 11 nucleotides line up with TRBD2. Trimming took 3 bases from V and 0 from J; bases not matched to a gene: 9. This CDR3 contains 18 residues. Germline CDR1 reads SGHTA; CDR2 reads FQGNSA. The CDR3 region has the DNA TGTGCCAGCAGCTTGCGAGCGGAGACTAGCGGGGACCAAGAGACCCAGTACTTC. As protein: CASSLRAETSGDQETQYF. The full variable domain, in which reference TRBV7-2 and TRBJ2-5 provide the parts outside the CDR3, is GAGVSQSPSNKVTEKGKDVELRCDPISGHTALYWYRQSLGQGLEFLIYFQGNSAPDKSGLPSDRFSAERTGGSVSTLTIQRTQQEDSAVYLCASSLRAETSGDQETQYFGPGTRLLVL.

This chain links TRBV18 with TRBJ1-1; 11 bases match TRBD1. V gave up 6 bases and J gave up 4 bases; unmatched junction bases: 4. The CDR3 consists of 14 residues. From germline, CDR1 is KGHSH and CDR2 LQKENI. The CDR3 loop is CASSSGTGGTEAFF. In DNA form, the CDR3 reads TGTGCCAGCTCCTCCGGGACAGGGGGCACTGAAGCTTTCTTT. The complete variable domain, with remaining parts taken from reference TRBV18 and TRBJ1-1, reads NAGVMQNPRHLVRRRGQEARLRCSPMKGHSHVYWYRQLPEEGLKFMVYLQKENIIDESGMPKERFSAEFPKEGPSILRIQQVVRGDSAAYFCASSSGTGGTEAFFGQGTRLTVV.

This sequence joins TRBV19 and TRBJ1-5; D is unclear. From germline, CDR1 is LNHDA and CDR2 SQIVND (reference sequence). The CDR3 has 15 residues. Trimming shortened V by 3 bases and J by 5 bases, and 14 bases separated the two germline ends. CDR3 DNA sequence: TGTGCCAGTAGTATCGGACTTTTACCCGATCAGCCCCAGCATTTT. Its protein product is CASSIGLLPDQPQHF.

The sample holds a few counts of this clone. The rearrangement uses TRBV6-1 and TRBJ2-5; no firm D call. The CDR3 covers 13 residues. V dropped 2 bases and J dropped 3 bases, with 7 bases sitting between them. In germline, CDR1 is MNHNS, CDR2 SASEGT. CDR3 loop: CASSEYTEETQYF. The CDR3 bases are TGTGCCAGCAGTGAATATACAGAAGAGACCCAGTACTTC.

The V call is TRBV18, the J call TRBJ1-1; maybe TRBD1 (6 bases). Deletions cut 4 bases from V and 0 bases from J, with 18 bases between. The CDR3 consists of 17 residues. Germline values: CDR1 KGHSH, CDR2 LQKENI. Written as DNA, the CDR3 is TGTGCCAGCTCACAAATACAACAGGGCTTCATGAACACTGAAGCTTTCTTT. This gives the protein CASSQIQQGFMNTEAFF.

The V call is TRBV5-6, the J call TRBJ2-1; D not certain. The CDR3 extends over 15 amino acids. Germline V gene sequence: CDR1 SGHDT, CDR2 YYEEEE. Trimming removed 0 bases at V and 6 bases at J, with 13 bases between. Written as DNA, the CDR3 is TGTGCCAGCAGCTTGGCCTTTTTAACAGCCAATGAGCAGTTCTTC. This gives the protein CASSLAFLTANEQFF.

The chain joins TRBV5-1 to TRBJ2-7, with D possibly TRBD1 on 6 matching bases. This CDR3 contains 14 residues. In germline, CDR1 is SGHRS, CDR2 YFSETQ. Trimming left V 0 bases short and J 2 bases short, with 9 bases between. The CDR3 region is CASSLGSGAYEQYF. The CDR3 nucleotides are TGCGCCAGCAGCTTGGGTTCAGGGGCCTACGAGCAGTACTTC.